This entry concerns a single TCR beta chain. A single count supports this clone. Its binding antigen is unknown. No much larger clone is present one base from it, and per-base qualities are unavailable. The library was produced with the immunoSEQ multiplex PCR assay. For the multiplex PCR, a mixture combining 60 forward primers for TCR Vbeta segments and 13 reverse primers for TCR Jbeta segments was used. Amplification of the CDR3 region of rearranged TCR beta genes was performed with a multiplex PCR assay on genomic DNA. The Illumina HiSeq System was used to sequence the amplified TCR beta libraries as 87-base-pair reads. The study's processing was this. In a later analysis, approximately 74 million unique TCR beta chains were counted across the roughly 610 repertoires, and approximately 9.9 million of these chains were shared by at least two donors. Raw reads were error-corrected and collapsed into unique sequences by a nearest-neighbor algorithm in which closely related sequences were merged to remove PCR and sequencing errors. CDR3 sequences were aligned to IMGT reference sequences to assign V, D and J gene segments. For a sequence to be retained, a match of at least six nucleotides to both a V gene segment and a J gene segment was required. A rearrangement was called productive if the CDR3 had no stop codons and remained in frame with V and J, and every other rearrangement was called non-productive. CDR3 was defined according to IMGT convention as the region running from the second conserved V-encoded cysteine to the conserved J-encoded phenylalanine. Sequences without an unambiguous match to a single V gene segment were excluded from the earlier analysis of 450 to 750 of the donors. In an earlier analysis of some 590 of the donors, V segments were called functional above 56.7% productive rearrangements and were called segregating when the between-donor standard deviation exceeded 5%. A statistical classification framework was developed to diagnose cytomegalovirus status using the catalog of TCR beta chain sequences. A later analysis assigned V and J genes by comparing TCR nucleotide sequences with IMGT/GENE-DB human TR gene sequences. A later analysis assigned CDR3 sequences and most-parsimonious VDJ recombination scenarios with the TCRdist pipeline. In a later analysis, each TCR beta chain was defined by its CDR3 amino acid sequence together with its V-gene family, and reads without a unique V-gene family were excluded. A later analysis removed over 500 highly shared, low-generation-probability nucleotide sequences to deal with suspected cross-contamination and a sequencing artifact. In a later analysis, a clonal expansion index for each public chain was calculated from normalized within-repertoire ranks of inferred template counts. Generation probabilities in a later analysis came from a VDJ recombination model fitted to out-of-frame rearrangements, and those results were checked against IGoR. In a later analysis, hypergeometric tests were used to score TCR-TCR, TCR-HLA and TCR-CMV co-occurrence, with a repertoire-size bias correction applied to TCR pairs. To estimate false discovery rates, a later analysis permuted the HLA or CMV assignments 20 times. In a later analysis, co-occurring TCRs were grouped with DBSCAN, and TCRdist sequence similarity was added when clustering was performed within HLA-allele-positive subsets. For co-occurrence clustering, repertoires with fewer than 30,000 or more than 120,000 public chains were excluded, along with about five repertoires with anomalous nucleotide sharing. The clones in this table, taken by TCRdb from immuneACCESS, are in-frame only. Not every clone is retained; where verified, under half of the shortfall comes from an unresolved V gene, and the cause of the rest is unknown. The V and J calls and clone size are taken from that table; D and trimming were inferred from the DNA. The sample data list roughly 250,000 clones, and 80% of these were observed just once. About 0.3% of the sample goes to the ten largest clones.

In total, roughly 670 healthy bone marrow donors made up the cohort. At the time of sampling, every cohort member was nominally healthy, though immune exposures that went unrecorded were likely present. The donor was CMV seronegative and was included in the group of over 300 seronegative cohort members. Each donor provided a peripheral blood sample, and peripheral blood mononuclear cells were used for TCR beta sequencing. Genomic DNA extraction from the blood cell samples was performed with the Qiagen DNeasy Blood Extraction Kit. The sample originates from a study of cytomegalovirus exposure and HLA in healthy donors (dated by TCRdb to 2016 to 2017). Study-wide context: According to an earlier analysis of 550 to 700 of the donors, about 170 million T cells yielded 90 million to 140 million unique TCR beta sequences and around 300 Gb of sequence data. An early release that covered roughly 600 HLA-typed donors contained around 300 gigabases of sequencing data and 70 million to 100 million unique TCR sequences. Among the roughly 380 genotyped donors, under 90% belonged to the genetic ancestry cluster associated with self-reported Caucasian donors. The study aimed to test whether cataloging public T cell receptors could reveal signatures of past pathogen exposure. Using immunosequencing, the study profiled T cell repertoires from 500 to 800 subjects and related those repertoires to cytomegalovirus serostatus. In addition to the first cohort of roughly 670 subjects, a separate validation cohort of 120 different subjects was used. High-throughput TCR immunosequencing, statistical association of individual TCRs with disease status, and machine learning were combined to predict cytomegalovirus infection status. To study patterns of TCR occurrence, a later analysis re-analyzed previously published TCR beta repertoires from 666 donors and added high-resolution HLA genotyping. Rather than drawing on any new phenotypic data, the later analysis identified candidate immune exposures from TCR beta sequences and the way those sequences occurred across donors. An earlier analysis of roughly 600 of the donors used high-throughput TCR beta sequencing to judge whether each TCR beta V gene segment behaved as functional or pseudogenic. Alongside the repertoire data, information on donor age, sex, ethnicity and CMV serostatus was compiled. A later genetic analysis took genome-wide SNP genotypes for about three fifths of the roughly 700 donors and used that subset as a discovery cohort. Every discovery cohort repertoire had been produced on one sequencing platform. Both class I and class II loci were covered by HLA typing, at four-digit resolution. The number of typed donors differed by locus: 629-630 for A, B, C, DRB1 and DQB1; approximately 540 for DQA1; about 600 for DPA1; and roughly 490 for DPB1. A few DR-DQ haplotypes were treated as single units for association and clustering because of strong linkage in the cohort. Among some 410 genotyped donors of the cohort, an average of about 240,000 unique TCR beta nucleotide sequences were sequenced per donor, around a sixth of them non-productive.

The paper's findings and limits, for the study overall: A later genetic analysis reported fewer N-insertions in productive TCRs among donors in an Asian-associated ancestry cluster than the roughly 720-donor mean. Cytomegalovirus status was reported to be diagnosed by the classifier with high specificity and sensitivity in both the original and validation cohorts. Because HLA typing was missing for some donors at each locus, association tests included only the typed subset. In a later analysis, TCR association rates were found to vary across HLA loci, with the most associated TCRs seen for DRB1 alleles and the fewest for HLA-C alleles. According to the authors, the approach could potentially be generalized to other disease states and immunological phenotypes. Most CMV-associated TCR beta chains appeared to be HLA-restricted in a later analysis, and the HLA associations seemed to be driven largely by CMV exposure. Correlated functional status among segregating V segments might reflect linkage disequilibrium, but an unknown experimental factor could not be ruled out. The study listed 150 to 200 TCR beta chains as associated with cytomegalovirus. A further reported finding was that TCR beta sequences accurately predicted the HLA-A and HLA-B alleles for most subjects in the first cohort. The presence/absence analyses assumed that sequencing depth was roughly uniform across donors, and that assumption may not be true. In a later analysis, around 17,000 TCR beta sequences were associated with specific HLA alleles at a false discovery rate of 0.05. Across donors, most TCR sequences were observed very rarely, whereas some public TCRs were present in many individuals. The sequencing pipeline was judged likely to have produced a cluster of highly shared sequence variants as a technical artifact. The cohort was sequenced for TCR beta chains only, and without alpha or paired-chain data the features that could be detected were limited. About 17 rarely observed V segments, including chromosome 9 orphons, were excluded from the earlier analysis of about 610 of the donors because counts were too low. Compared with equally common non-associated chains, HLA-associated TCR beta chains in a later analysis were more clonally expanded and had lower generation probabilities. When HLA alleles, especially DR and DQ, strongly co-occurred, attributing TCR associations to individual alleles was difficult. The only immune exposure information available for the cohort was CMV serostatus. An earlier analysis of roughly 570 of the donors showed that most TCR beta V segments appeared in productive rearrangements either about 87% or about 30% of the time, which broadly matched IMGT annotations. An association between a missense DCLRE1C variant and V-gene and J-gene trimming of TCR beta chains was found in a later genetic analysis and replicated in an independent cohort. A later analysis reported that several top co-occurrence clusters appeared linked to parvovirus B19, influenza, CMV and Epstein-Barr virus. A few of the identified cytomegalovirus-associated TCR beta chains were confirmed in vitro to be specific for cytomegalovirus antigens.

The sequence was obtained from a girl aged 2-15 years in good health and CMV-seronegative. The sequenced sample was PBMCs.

The DNA sequence follows: TGTGCCAGCAGTCGTTCCTCTCAAGAGACCCAGTACTTC. Its coded protein is CASSRSSQETQYF. The V gene is TRBV28 and the J gene is TRBJ2-5; the D segment cannot be called with confidence. The CDR3 covers 13 residues, taking in both the cysteine and the phenylalanine. The CDR3 DNA has 39 bases and is translated from base 1. CDR1 and CDR2, looked up from the germline V gene, are MDHEN and SYDVKM. The germline ends are 9 bases apart after V is trimmed by 5 bases and J by 2 bases. The entire variable domain, with the stretches around the CDR3 drawn from the reference TRBV28 and TRBJ2-5 proteins, is DVKVTQSSRYLVKRTGEKVFLECVQDMDHENMFWYRQDPGLGLRLIYFSYDVKMKEKGDIPEGYSVSREKKERFSLILESASTNQTSMYLCASSRSSQETQYFGPGTRLLVL.